The rows below give T cell receptor beta chains drawn from one sample of a study of radiotherapy plus CTLA-4 blockade in lung cancer. Using immunoSEQ multiplex PCR, the repertoire was profiled, and TCRdb retains in-frame clones only, with some absent. Seen here are about 50,000 clones, approximately 81% observed once, and the top ten hold roughly a quarter. The specimen comprised peripheral blood, sampled from a patient treated with radiotherapy plus ipilimumab. Receptor source: a human donor with non-small cell lung cancer whose response to radiotherapy plus ipilimumab could not be evaluated. The CDR3 runs from the conserved cysteine through the conserved F or W. D genes are given only for firm matches. Expanded clones are given a class, and other clones once, few, many or no size at all.

j_call v_call clone_size d_call cdr3_nt cdr3_aa
TRBJ1-1 TRBV7-9 NA TRBD1 TGTGCCAGCAGCTTATGGGACAGGGGGAACACTGAAGCTTTCTTT CASSLWDRGNTEAFF
TRBJ2-7 TRBV18 NA TRBD2 TGTGCCAGCTCACCTCTAGCGGAGATCTACGAGCAGTACTTC CASSPLAEIYEQYF
TRBJ1-2 TRBV28 NA NA TGTGCCGGACAAAACAGGTGGTCGGATGGCTACACCTTC CAGQNRWSDGYTF
TRBJ2-3 TRBV10-3 NA NA TGTGCCATCAGTGAAACTAGAATCAGCACAGATACGCAGTATTTT CAISETRISTDTQYF
TRBJ2-7 TRBV28 NA NA TGTGCCAGCAGTTTGGGACTTCTCCAATACGAGCAGTACTTC CASSLGLLQYEQYF
TRBJ2-3 TRBV5-4 few TRBD1 TGTGCCAGCAGTGACACGACAGGGTCGACAGATACGCAGTATTTT CASSDTTGSTDTQYF
TRBJ1-5 TRBV4-3 NA NA TGCGCCAGCAGTCCCCGGTACGGGGGGGGTCAGCCCCAGCATTTT CASSPRYGGGQPQHF
TRBJ2-6 TRBV7-9 NA TRBD1 TGTGCCAGCAGCTTAGCCGGGACAGGGGCGTACTCTGGGGCCAACGTCCTGACTTTC CASSLAGTGAYSGANVLTF
TRBJ2-3 TRBV9 NA NA TGTGCCAGCAGCGTAGCAGGGATTGGGGGCACAGATACGCAGTATTTT CASSVAGIGGTDTQYF
TRBJ2-1 TRBV7-8 NA NA TGTGCCAGCAGCTCCCTGCGGCTGATAAATGAGCAGTTCTTC CASSSLRLINEQFF
TRBJ2-7 TRBV4-3 NA TRBD1 TGCGCCAGCACCCCTTCTTTCGGGACAGGGGGCTACGAGCAGTACTTC CASTPSFGTGGYEQYF